The 3 T cell receptor beta chains below were found in one sample sequenced in a study of blood T cell repertoires in COVID-19. Sequencing used immunoSEQ multiplex PCR; TCRdb keeps in-frame clones, though not all of them. In the table there are approximately 46,000 clones, approximately 90% of which are singletons. Sequenced: peripheral blood. These receptors were obtained from a human donor in a cohort sampled during active COVID-19.

V and J are TRBV5-4 and TRBJ1-2; D is possibly TRBD1 (5 bases). Germline CDR1 and CDR2: SGHNT and YYREEE (reference sequence). Trimming removed 4 bases at V and 8 bases at J, with 15 bases between. CDR3 size: 13 residues. CDR3 coding DNA: TGTGCCAGCAGCGTAGTCCCGGGGGGGGGCTACACCTTC. Residues: CASSVVPGGGYTF.

This sequence joins TRBV24-1 and TRBJ2-3; 9 bases are shared with TRBD2. The germline gives CDR1 KGHDR, CDR2 SFDVKD. V lost 2 bases to trimming and J lost 5 bases; unmatched junction nucleotides: 4. This CDR3 has 15 residues. CDR3 in DNA: TGTGCCACCAGTGATTACGGTAGCGGGAGAGATACGCAGTATTTT. This encodes CATSDYGSGRDTQYF.

The chain carries TRBV7-9 and TRBJ1-2; perhaps TRBD1 as D (5 bases). Germline values: CDR1 SEHNR, CDR2 FQNEAQ (reference sequence). This CDR3 spans 14 amino acids. V gave up 4 bases and J gave up 2 bases, with 11 bases separating them. Here the CDR3 reads CASSSETANYGYTF. CDR3 sequence (DNA): TGTGCCAGCAGCTCAGAGACAGCGAACTATGGCTACACCTTC.